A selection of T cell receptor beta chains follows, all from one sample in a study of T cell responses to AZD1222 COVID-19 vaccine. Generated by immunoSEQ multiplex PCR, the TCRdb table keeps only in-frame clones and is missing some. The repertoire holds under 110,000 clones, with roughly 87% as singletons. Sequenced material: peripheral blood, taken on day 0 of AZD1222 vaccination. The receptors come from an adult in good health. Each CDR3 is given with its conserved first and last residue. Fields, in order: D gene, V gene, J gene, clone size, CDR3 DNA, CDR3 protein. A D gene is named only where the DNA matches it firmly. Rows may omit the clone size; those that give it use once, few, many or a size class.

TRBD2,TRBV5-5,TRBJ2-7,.,TGTGCCAGCAGCTATGGGACTAGCGGGTCTAGCTCCTACGAGCAGTACTTC,CASSYGTSGSSSYEQYF
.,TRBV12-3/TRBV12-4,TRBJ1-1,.,TGTGCCAGCAGCTCTACGAACACTGAAGCTTTCTTT,CASSSTNTEAFF
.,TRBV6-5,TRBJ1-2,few,TGTGCCAGCAGTTACTCGACGGGGGGCTATGGCTACACCTTC,CASSYSTGGYGYTF
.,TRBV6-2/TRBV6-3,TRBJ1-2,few,TGTGCCAGCAGTTACTCGAACAGCCCCTATGGCTACACCTTC,CASSYSNSPYGYTF
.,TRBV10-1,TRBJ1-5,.,TGCGCCAGCAGTCGAGCAGGGAATCAGCCCCAGCATTTT,CASSRAGNQPQHF
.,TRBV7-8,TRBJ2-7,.,TGTGCCAGCAGTAGGACCTACGAGCAGTACTTC,CASSRTYEQYF
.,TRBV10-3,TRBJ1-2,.,TGTGCCATCAGCCTAAAGGACTTGGGACCGTCGGCGAATGGCTACACCTTC,CAISLKDLGPSANGYTF
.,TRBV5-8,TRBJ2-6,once,TGTGCCAGCAGCTTTTTTCAGGGCACCGGGGCCAACGTCCTGACTTTC,CASSFFQGTGANVLTF
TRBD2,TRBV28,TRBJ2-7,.,TGTGCCAGCAGTCCAGTCGGGGCTAGCGGGAGCTCCTACGAGCAGTACTTC,CASSPVGASGSSYEQYF
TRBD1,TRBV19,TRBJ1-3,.,TGTGCCAGTAGGCGGATCGCGACAGGGAGAACTGGAAACACCATATATTTT,CASRRIATGRTGNTIYF
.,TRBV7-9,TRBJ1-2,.,TGTGCCAGCAGCTTAGAGGGAACTGCCAACTATGGCTACACCTTC,CASSLEGTANYGYTF
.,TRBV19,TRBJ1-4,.,TGTGCCAGTACCGCGGACACAACTAATGAAAAACTGTTTTTT,CASTADTTNEKLFF
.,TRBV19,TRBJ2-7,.,TGTGCCAGTAGTACCTTACACCCGGGTGAGCAGTACTTC,CASSTLHPGEQYF
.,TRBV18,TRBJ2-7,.,TGTGCCAGCTCACCCAGACGGGGTGACTACGAGCAGTACTTC,CASSPRRGDYEQYF
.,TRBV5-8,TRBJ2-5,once,TGTGCCAGCAGCTTGTCCCGGGGGCTCCCCTACCAAGAGACCCAGTACTTC,CASSLSRGLPYQETQYF
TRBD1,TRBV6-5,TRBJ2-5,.,TGTGCCAGCAGAGCGACAGGGGTAGAGACCCAGTACTTC,CASRATGVETQYF
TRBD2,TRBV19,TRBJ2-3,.,TGTGCCAGTAGTGCGGGACTAGCGGGCACAGATACGCAGTATTTT,CASSAGLAGTDTQYF
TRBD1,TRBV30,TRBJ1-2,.,TGTGCCTGGAGTGTGGACAGGGGGCTAGGCTACACCTTC,CAWSVDRGLGYTF
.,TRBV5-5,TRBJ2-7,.,TGTGCCAGCAGCCAGAATAGGAAGGGGGAACCCTACGAGCAGTACTTC,CASSQNRKGEPYEQYF